Listed below are T cell receptor beta chains from one sample, sequenced in a study of OX40 agonist ivuxolimab in advanced cancers. Some clones are missing from TCRdb's copy, which holds only in-frame ones; the method was immunoSEQ multiplex PCR. The data contain roughly 45,000 clones, roughly 81% of them singletons. The sample here was CD4+ or CD8+ T cells sorted from blood, taken in a trial of the OX40 agonist ivuxolimab. The receptors stem from an adult with an advanced solid tumor such as melanoma, head and neck, liver or kidney cancer. The CDR3 runs from the conserved cysteine through the conserved F or W. A D gene is named only where the DNA matches it firmly. Not every row has a clone size; where given, it reads once, few, many or a size class.

abundance	v_gene	j_gene	d_gene	CDR3nt	CDR3aa
.	TRBV28	TRBJ1-2	.	TGTGCCAGCAGTTTATTAACAGGAGGCTACACCTTC	CASSLLTGGYTF
once	TRBV5-1	TRBJ1-1	.	TGCGCCAGCAGCTCTTACGGCGGGGTTCGGACTGAAGCTTTCTTT	CASSSYGGVRTEAFF
.	TRBV9	TRBJ1-4	TRBD1	TGTGCCAGCAGCCCGCAGGGGACAGGGAATGAAAAACTGTTTTTT	CASSPQGTGNEKLFF
.	TRBV5-4	TRBJ2-7	TRBD1	TGTGCCAGCAGCTTCCCAGGAAACAGGGGGACCTACGAGCAGTACTTC	CASSFPGNRGTYEQYF
.	TRBV5-1	TRBJ2-1	TRBD2	TGCGCCAGCAGCTTGTCCAGCGGGACTTTAAATGAGCAGTTCTTC	CASSLSSGTLNEQFF
.	TRBV7-8	TRBJ2-3	.	TGTGCCAGCAGCTTAGGAGGGGTAACCACAGATACGCAGTATTTT	CASSLGGVTTDTQYF
.	TRBV6-5	TRBJ1-4	TRBD1	TGTGCCAGCAGAACCCGGGACAGGGCTGAAAAACTGTTTTTT	CASRTRDRAEKLFF
.	TRBV29-1	TRBJ1-2	.	TGCAGCGTTGAATGGGAGAACTATGGCTACACCTTC	CSVEWENYGYTF
.	TRBV6-6	TRBJ1-2	TRBD1	TGTGCCAGCAGTTACTCAGACAGGGTGAAGGAAGGCTACACCTTC	CASSYSDRVKEGYTF
once	TRBV9	TRBJ2-1	.	TGTGCCAGCAGCGCAGAGGTGAGCTCCTACAATGAGCAGTTCTTC	CASSAEVSSYNEQFF
.	TRBV5-6	TRBJ1-1	.	TGTGCCAGCAGCCTAAGGGTGGGCACTGAAGCTTTCTTT	CASSLRVGTEAFF
once	TRBV5-4	TRBJ1-6	TRBD1	TGTGCCAGCAGCCCAGGGCAGGGGGTAAATTCACCCCTCCACTTT	CASSPGQGVNSPLHF
.	TRBV5-1	TRBJ2-1	TRBD2	TGCGCCAGCAGCTCCTTAGCGGGAGCGAGCAATGAGCAGTTCTTC	CASSSLAGASNEQFF
.	TRBV5-6	TRBJ2-5	TRBD2	TGTGCCAGCAGCTTGGGCCACCAGCGGGGACTCTACTTC	CASSLGHQRGLYF
.	TRBV10-3	TRBJ2-3	TRBD2	TGTGCCATCAGTGAGTCAGGAGTTTCAGCGGGAGGCGATACGCAGTATTTT	CAISESGVSAGGDTQYF
.	TRBV9	TRBJ1-3	.	TGTGCCAGCAGCCCCCGTCGGGGATCTGGAAACACCATATATTTT	CASSPRRGSGNTIYF
.	TRBV18	TRBJ2-5	.	TGTGCCAGCTCACCACGGGGATCGGGGGAAGAGACCCAGTACTTC	CASSPRGSGEETQYF
.	TRBV7-7	TRBJ2-2	TRBD2	TGTGCCAGCAGCTTCTACGGGATAGCGGGAGGGCCAGAAACCGGGGAGCTGTTTTTT	CASSFYGIAGGPETGELFF
.	TRBV14	TRBJ2-7	TRBD2	TGTGCCAGCAGCCAAGGCCGACTAGCGGGAGGATACGAGCAGTACTTC	CASSQGRLAGGYEQYF
.	TRBV27	TRBJ1-5	.	TGTGCCAGCAGCTACGGACCTTTTAGCAATCAGCCCCAGCATTTT	CASSYGPFSNQPQHF
.	TRBV2	TRBJ2-1	.	TGTGCCAGCAAGGTCCAGAATGAGCTTCAGAATGAGCAGTTCTTC	CASKVQNELQNEQFF
.	TRBV15	TRBJ2-7	.	TGTGCCACCAGCAGCTCCAGGGGTTACGAGCAGTACTTC	CATSSSRGYEQYF
.	TRBV7-8	TRBJ2-7	TRBD1	TGTGCCAGCAGCTTATCGCAGGGGGCATGGTACGAGCAGTACTTC	CASSLSQGAWYEQYF
.	TRBV2	TRBJ1-2	.	TGTGCCAGCAGTGAGGGTCGGTTCTATGGCTACACCTTC	CASSEGRFYGYTF
.	TRBV10-1	TRBJ1-1	.	TGCGCCAGCAGTGAGTCGATGTCTCGGCCGCGAGCTTTCTTT	CASSESMSRPRAFF
few	TRBV2	TRBJ1-1	TRBD1	TGTGCCAGCAGTGGCCACAGGGGCGCCACCATGAACACTGAAGCTTTCTTT	CASSGHRGATMNTEAFF
.	TRBV11-2	TRBJ2-1	.	TGTGCCAGCAGCTTAGATCCCGGGAATGAGCAGTTCTTC	CASSLDPGNEQFF
.	TRBV29-1	TRBJ2-7	.	TGCAGCGTTGAAGATCGGGGAGACTACGAGCAGTACTTC	CSVEDRGDYEQYF
medium-sized	TRBV5-4	TRBJ2-1	TRBD1	TGTGCCAGCAGCTCAACGACAGGGGGACGAGGCAATGAGCAGTTCTTC	CASSSTTGGRGNEQFF
.	TRBV6-5	TRBJ2-3	.	TGTGCCAGCGGATCCTGGGAAAGGGTCCCAGATACGCAGTATTTT	CASGSWERVPDTQYF
.	TRBV6-1	TRBJ1-2	.	TGTGCCAGCAGTGAATCCACTAACTATGGCTACACCTTC	CASSESTNYGYTF
.	TRBV27	TRBJ2-7	TRBD2	TGTGCCAGCAGTCCCTCTGGGGGGGAGCAGACCTACGAGCAGTACTTC	CASSPSGGEQTYEQYF
.	TRBV29-1	TRBJ1-6	.	TGCAGCGTCTCCAACGGGGCTTCCGAGAATTCACCCCTCCACTTT	CSVSNGASENSPLHF
.	TRBV2	TRBJ1-1	.	TGTGCCAGCAGTGGGACGGGGAGGGACACTGAAGCTTTCTTT	CASSGTGRDTEAFF
.	TRBV4-2	TRBJ2-7	TRBD2	TGTGCCAGCAGCCCTGGGACTAGCGGAGCCTACGAGCAGTACTTC	CASSPGTSGAYEQYF
.	TRBV30	TRBJ2-1	.	TGTGCCTGGAATATCCCCGGGAGCTACAATGAGCAGTTCTTC	CAWNIPGSYNEQFF
.	TRBV29-1	TRBJ1-2	.	TGCAGCGTTGACGCAACCTCGAATCTCTACACCTTC	CSVDATSNLYTF
.	TRBV18	TRBJ1-2	.	TGTGCCAGCTCACCACCGGTGTCGAGGGCGCGGGGCTACACCTTC	CASSPPVSRARGYTF
.	TRBV6-1	TRBJ2-4	.	TGTGCCAGCAGTCTCGGTGGATTGCGGGACATTCAGTACTTC	CASSLGGLRDIQYF
.	TRBV2	TRBJ2-7	TRBD1	TGTGCCAGCAGTGAGGGGACAGGTCCCAACGAGCAGTACTTC	CASSEGTGPNEQYF
.	TRBV9	TRBJ1-2	.	TGTGCCAGCACGTCGGACAGCCGTAACTATGGCTACACCTTC	CASTSDSRNYGYTF
.	TRBV12-5	TRBJ1-1	.	TGTGCTAGTGGCCCCTTGGGGGGTGGGTACACTGAAGCTTTCTTT	CASGPLGGGYTEAFF
few	TRBV12-5	TRBJ2-1	TRBD2	TGTGCTAGTGGCTTGCGAACGGCGGGAGCAGATAACAATGAGCAGTTCTTC	CASGLRTAGADNNEQFF
once	TRBV28	TRBJ2-7	.	TGTGCCAGCAGTTTAAACTACGAGCAGTACTTC	CASSLNYEQYF
.	TRBV7-6	TRBJ2-7	TRBD1	TGTGCCAGCAGCTTGAGACAGGGCGAGCAGTACTTC	CASSLRQGEQYF
.	TRBV5-6	TRBJ1-1	.	TGTGCCAGCAGCTCGGGCCAGGGACTTGCTGAAGCTTTCTTT	CASSSGQGLAEAFF
.	TRBV30	TRBJ2-1	TRBD2	TGTGCCTGGAGAGCGGGACTAGCGGGAGACAATGAGCAGTTCTTC	CAWRAGLAGDNEQFF
once	TRBV9	TRBJ2-1	TRBD2	TGTGCCAGCAGCGCTCCAAGCGGGGGCTCCTACAATGAGCAGTTCTTC	CASSAPSGGSYNEQFF
.	TRBV19	TRBJ2-2	.	TGTGCCAGTGAGGTTACAGGGAAAACCGGGGAGCTGTTTTTT	CASEVTGKTGELFF
medium-sized	TRBV6-1	TRBJ2-7	TRBD2	TGTGCCAGCAGTGGGGGACTAGCGGGAGATCTTTGGGAGCAGTACTTC	CASSGGLAGDLWEQYF
.	TRBV7-2	TRBJ2-5	.	TGTGCCAGCAGCTTAGTTATGGAAGAGACCCAGTACTTC	CASSLVMEETQYF
.	TRBV6-5	TRBJ2-7	.	TGTGCCAGCAGTCCCGACAGGAGTTCCTACGAGCAGTACTTC	CASSPDRSSYEQYF
.	TRBV5-6	TRBJ2-7	.	TGTGCCAGCAGCCAAGACACCGACCTCTACGAGCAGTACTTC	CASSQDTDLYEQYF
.	TRBV19	TRBJ2-1	.	TGTGCCAGTAGTATATCAAGCACGGGAGAGCAGTTCTTC	CASSISSTGEQFF
.	TRBV11-3	TRBJ2-3	.	TGTGCCAGCAGCTTTCGGGGAACAGATACGCAGTATTTT	CASSFRGTDTQYF
.	TRBV11-2	TRBJ1-6	TRBD1	TGTGCCAGCAGCTTAGATGTTGGGGACAGCTCCTATAATTCACCCCTCCACTTT	CASSLDVGDSSYNSPLHF
.	TRBV2	TRBJ2-3	TRBD2	TGTGCCAGCAGTGGACTAGCGGGAGAGGATACGCAGTATTTT	CASSGLAGEDTQYF
.	TRBV15	TRBJ2-1	.	TGTGCCACCAGCAGAGATCTCGTTACTCTATCCTACAATGAGCAGTTCTTC	CATSRDLVTLSYNEQFF